Given below is one T cell receptor beta chain in context. What it recognizes is unknown. The data originate from a study of metastatic and nonmetastatic thyroid tumors. Study-wide results and caveats: According to reports, the diversity of TCR beta was significantly higher in malignant thyroid tumors than in benign nodules, and this held in both blood and tumor samples.

No treatment of any kind had been given to any patient before thyroid surgery. MiXCR re-clonotyped the PCR reads for TCRdb. The sample carries 34,000 or so clones, roughly 17% recorded once. This CDR3 is built from 13 residues. Germline V lookup: CDR1 GTSNPN, CDR2 SVGIG (reference sequence). The V and J ends lost 3 bases and 10 bases, in that order; junction bases with no gene match: 8. The sample taken for sequencing was blood. The source of this sequence is a female donor with papillary thyroid cancer or a benign thyroid nodule (not recorded which). Some clones in this sample may be carry-over from other donors' samples. The chain combines TRBV30 with TRBJ1-3; 8 bases align to TRBD1. CDR3 protein: CAWSFTGGRTIYF. The CDR3 DNA follows: TGTGCCTGGAGCTTCACAGGGGGAAGGACCATATATTTT.